The entry that follows covers one T cell receptor beta chain sequence. Its matching antigen is unknown. Unmatched junction bases numbered 8, after V lost 6 bases and J lost 0 bases. The germline V gene has CDR1 LGHNA and CDR2 YSLEER. CDR3 length equals 16 residues. TCRdb's copy holds only in-frame clones and misses some; the assay was immunoSEQ multiplex PCR. Of around 300,000 clones listed, roughly 86% are singletons. The source of the sample is a study of cytomegalovirus exposure and HLA in healthy donors. The wider study: The 600 to 800 first-cohort repertoires shared a platform with the approximately 120 validation repertoires, as reported in a later analysis.

Findings and caveats of the study: Most sequenced TCRs were rare (though some public TCRs occurred in many donors). Confirmation was obtained in vitro that three CMV-associated chains are specific for CMV antigens. Reported results showed that the classifier diagnosed cytomegalovirus status with high specificity and sensitivity.

V usage is TRBV4-3 and J usage is TRBJ1-3; 7 bases match TRBD1. This TCR came from a man aged 30 to 39 in good health and CMV-seronegative. Sample: PBMCs. CDR3 loop: CASREGAPSSGNTIYF. The CDR3 DNA sequence: TGCGCCAGCAGGGAGGGGGCGCCCAGCTCTGGAAACACCATATATTTT.